These T cell receptor beta chains were read from a single sample in a study of cytomegalovirus exposure and HLA in healthy donors. The data were produced by immunoSEQ multiplex PCR, yet TCRdb's version contains in-frame clones alone and is incomplete. The sample contains 50,000 to 70,000 clones, 75% to 85% of which appear only once. Material for sequencing was PBMCs. The receptors stem from a male donor in good health and CMV-seronegative. The conserved cysteine and the conserved F or W are not part of the CDR3 here. D genes are given only for firm matches.

TRBV30 . AWSVIRSGDGYT
TRBV6-5 . ASWRKGGSEAF
TRBV6-4 . ASSAGGLQVGGYT
TRBV7-9 TRBD1 ASSRGQGNQPQH
TRBV6-1 TRBD1 ASNPTGASNQPQH
TRBV5-5 . ASSLFQGISGNTIY
TRBV11-2 TRBD1 ASSQLGTGYDEQY
TRBV2 . ASSQDTTNIQY
TRBV7-2 TRBD2 ASSLGGGTETQY
TRBV6-5 . ASSYSEWAEAF
TRBV7-3 TRBD2 ASSLTSGLAGTDTQY
TRBV6-1 . ASSVFMGAAGNTIY
TRBV27 . ASSLLSKGDLFNNQPQH
TRBV13 TRBD1 ASSFGDSPGCTEAF
TRBV5-1 . ASRVGGNQETQY
TRBV4-2 . ASSPGGGESEQY
TRBV7-8 TRBD1 ASSLRTGGSNEQF
TRBV7-9 . ASSPDTTEAQPQH
TRBV9 TRBD1 ASSVATGQGAYGYT
TRBV7-6 . ASSLVLTGETQY
TRBV5-1 . ASSLGQSQETQY
TRBV7-8 TRBD1 ASSRGQQETQY
TRBV14 . ASSQEAGVSYEQY
TRBV7-6 TRBD1 ASSLWTGGTDTQY
TRBV30 . AWTPLGAWETQY
TRBV5-1 . ASSLGQSPGYGYT
TRBV7-9 TRBD1 ASSETGGVTEAF
TRBV6-6 . ASSYGAELYEQY
TRBV6-6 TRBD1 ASRETDRSGTEAF
TRBV30 TRBD1 AHGQGVANYGYT
TRBV30 . ACPPGSYYGYT
TRBV23-1 . ASSPRPGHRAKNIQY
TRBV7-2 . ASSLAGSGGLY
TRBV21-1 . ASSIRGQLYEQY
TRBV5-5 TRBD1 ASSPGQGANSPLH
TRBV30 . AWSAGYSSTDTQY
TRBV4-3 . ASSQEDTFNYGYT
TRBV30 TRBD1 AWRGDSEKLF
TRBV19 . ASSDRSTDTQY